This T cell receptor (beta chain) was sequenced in a study of immune heterogeneity within non-small cell lung tumors. By share, this clonotype counts as medium-sized. Template was bulk tumor genomic DNA, roughly 600 ng per sample. Doctors removed several biopsies from each primary tumor during surgery, keeping them far apart. It was patients with untreated, newly diagnosed non-small cell lung cancer who underwent curative surgery. With 32 V and 13 J primers, multiplex PCR amplified the TCR beta CDR3. Using its own MiXCR run on the multiplex PCR reads, TCRdb lists one record per CDR3 protein. This sample yields 9,000 to 13,000 distinct CDR3 sequences, of which around 30% are seen a single time; over 20% belongs to the top ten. The CDR3 totals 15 residues. Germline V gene lookup returns CDR1 KGHSH and CDR2 LQKENI. Trimming took 3 bases from V and 2 from J, leaving 14 bases between them.

This TCR came from a woman in her 50s with non-small cell lung cancer. The J gene is TRBJ2-7, the V gene TRBV18, with TRBD1 as a possible D gene (6 bases). The specimen sequenced was lung tumor tissue. The CDR3 reads CASSPGNRETYEQYF. The CDR3 nucleotides read TGTGCCAGCTCACCGGGGAACAGGGAGACCTACGAGCAGTACTTC.